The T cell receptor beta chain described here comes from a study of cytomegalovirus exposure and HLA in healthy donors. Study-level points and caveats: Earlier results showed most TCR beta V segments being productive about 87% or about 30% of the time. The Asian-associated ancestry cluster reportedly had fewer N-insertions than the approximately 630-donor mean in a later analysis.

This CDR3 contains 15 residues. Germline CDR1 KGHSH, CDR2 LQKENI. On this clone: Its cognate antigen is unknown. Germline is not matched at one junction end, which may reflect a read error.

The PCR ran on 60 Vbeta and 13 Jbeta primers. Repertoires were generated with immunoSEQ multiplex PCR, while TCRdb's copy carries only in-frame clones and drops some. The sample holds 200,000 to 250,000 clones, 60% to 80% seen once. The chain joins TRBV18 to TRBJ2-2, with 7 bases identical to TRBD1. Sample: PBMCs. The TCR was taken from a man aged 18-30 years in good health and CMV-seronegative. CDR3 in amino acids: CASHPATGNAGELFF. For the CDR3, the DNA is TGTGCCAGCCACCCCGCGACAGGGAACGCCGGGGAGCTGTTTTTT. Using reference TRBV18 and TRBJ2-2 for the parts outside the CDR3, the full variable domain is NAGVMQNPRHLVRRRGQEARLRCSPMKGHSHVYWYRQLPEEGLKFMVYLQKENIIDESGMPKERFSAEFPKEGPSILRIQQVVRGDSAAYFCASHPATGNAGELFFGEGSRLTVL.